A single sample gave rise to the 20 T cell receptor beta chains below, sequenced in a study of molecular identifiers for immune sequencing clone quantification. TCRdb recomputed calls from the PCR reads with MiXCR, one row per CDR3 protein. The repertoire includes 97,000 or so distinct CDR3 sequences, roughly a quarter of them detected once, and roughly 1% sits in the top ten. The specimen was naive CD8+ T cells from blood, with Jurkat cell RNA spiked in. Subset meaning: FACS-sorted CD8+CD4-CCR7+CD45RA+ naive T cells. The receptors come from a human donor in good health. Some libraries in this study had Jurkat cell RNA spiked in.

The CDR3 is CASSRTSGETGELFF. DNA for the CDR3: TGTGCCAGCAGCCGGACTAGCGGGGAAACCGGGGAGCTGTTTTTT. V gene TRBV13 combines with J gene TRBJ2-2, with 12 bases that match TRBD2. V shed 5 bases and J 5 bases; nucleotides not matched to a gene: 3. This CDR3 is built from 15 residues. CDR1 is PRHDT and CDR2 is FYEKMQ in the germline V gene (reference sequence).

The chain couples TRBV12-3 or TRBV12-4 to TRBJ2-5, with D possibly TRBD1 on 6 matching bases. V lost 5 bases to trimming and J lost 5 bases, with 12 bases between them. The CDR3 has 13 residues. The DNA of the CDR3 is TGTGCCAGCAGTCAACAGGGCCGGGAGACCCAGTACTTC. It encodes CASSQQGRETQYF.

This clonotype was detected ten times or more. The V and J genes are TRBV7-2 and TRBJ2-7, with 8 bases aligning to TRBD1. Unmatched junction bases numbered 14, after V lost 4 bases and J lost 6 bases. The CDR3 is made up of 16 amino acids. Per germline, CDR1 SGHTA and CDR2 FQGNSA. CDR3 protein: CASSSFPGQGLSEQYF. The CDR3 coding sequence is TGTGCCAGCAGCTCATTCCCCGGACAGGGCCTCAGCGAGCAGTACTTC.

This clonotype has at least ten counts. The V and J genes are TRBV20-1 and TRBJ2-3, with 10 bases identical to TRBD2. V trimming: 1 base; J trimming: 0 bases; junction bases outside the gene matches: 7. Germline V gene sequence: CDR1 DFQATT, CDR2 SNEGSKA (reference sequence). The CDR3 consists of 17 residues. DNA of the CDR3: TGCAGTGCTAGAGTCGGGACTAGCGCCACTAGCACAGATACGCAGTATTTT. As protein: CSARVGTSATSTDTQYF.

This clonotype was seen repeatedly, ten times or more. The genes are TRBV15 and TRBJ1-1; D unresolved. V dropped 0 bases and J dropped 0 bases, with 5 bases sitting between them. The CDR3 totals 14 residues. Germline CDR1 LNHNV, CDR2 YYDKDF (reference sequence). The CDR3 nucleotides read TGTGCCACCAGCAGAGATTGGGTGAACACTGAAGCTTTCTTT. It encodes CATSRDWVNTEAFF.

At least ten counts were recorded for this clonotype. The chain has TRBV4-3 and TRBJ2-6; 7 positions match TRBD1. V gave up 1 base and J gave up 2 bases; unmatched junction bases: 2. The CDR3 is 16 amino acids. Germline assignment: CDR1 LGHNA and CDR2 YSLEER. CDR3: CASSQGQGTGANVLTF. CDR3 sequence (DNA): TGCGCCAGCAGCCAAGGACAGGGAACTGGGGCCAACGTCCTGACTTTC.

At least ten counts were recorded for this clonotype. This chain uses TRBV27 with TRBJ1-5; D is unclear. The CDR3 contains 15 residues. V lost 0 bases, J lost 5 bases, and 11 bases lay in between. Germline values: CDR1 MNHEY, CDR2 SMNVEV (reference sequence). The CDR3 protein is CASSLSPPGHQPQHF. The CDR3 DNA sequence: TGTGCCAGCAGTTTATCCCCCCCCGGACATCAGCCCCAGCATTTT.

This clonotype was seen ten or more times. V usage is TRBV6-5 and J usage is TRBJ2-1; 9 positions match TRBD2. CDR1 is MNHEY and CDR2 is SVGAGI in the germline V gene. The V and J ends lost 4 bases and 3 bases, in that order; junction bases with no gene match: 4. The CDR3 covers 15 residues. The CDR3 nucleotides are TGTGCCAGCAGTTCGGGTAGCGGGAGCTACAATGAGCAGTTCTTC. Translation: CASSSGSGSYNEQFF.

This clonotype appeared many times. The gene calls are TRBV27 and TRBJ2-7; 10 positions agree with TRBD1. The CDR3 consists of 14 residues. V dropped 6 bases and J dropped 2; count of bases not matched to a gene: 4. In germline, CDR1 is MNHEY, CDR2 SMNVEV (reference sequence). This CDR3 is CASRSGQGAYEQYF. CDR3 DNA sequence: TGTGCCAGCAGGTCCGGACAGGGGGCCTACGAGCAGTACTTC.

As for this clonotype: With a much larger clone just one base away, this may be a read error. The chain is built from TRBV19 and TRBJ2-3; 10 positions match TRBD2. Per the germline V gene, CDR1 is LNHDA and CDR2 is SQIVND (reference sequence). The CDR3 spans 15 residues. The CDR3 bases are TGTGCCAGTAGTATCCCAGCGGGGGGGATAGATACGCGGTATTTT. Translating gives CASSIPAGGIDTRYF.

Comments on this clonotype: A clone one base away is much larger, so this may be a read error. This chain joins TRBV9 and TRBJ2-1; no definite D call. Germline values: CDR1 SGDLS, CDR2 YYNGEE. The CDR3 consists of 15 residues. CDR3 coding DNA: TGTGCCCGCAGCCCACAGCCGGCCCGTCACAATGAGCAGTTCTTC. Its translation: CARSPQPARHNEQFF.

This clonotype was detected only a few times. The chain carries TRBV4-1 and TRBJ2-1, with D possibly being TRBD1 or TRBD2 (6 bases each). The CDR3 contains 18 residues. The germline V gene has CDR1 MGHRA and CDR2 YSYEKL. The germline V and J ends were trimmed by 1 base and 3 bases, with 19 bases remaining between them. The CDR3 here is CASSQAGRGPSFYNEQFF. The CDR3 nucleotides are TGCGCCAGCAGCCAAGCCGGTCGGGGGCCTTCCTTCTACAATGAGCAGTTCTTC.

This clonotype was seen a handful of times. Here the CDR3 reads CASSLGAGSANQPQHF. The CDR3 nucleotides are TGTGCCAGCAGCTTAGGGGCCGGGTCCGCAAATCAGCCCCAGCATTTT. The chain uses TRBV7-8 and TRBJ1-5; D remains unclear. Trimming took off 1 base at V and 4 bases at J, with 14 bases between the two ends. The CDR3 runs 16 residues. CDR1 and CDR2 (germline): SGHVS, FQNEAQ.

V and J are TRBV6-2 or TRBV6-3 and TRBJ2-7, with 7 bases identical to TRBD1. The CDR3 length is 12 residues. Trimming took 5 bases from V and 3 from J; bases not matched to a gene: 1. Germline assignment: CDR1 MNHEY and CDR2 SVGEGT. DNA for the CDR3: TGTGCCAGCAGTCAGGGGGACTACGAGCAGTACTTC. It specifies CASSQGDYEQYF.

With regard to this clonotype: Being one base from a much bigger clone, this may be a read error. The gene calls are TRBV7-9 and TRBJ2-3, with 9 bases that match TRBD2. Germline V lookup: CDR1 SEHNR, CDR2 FQNEAQ (reference sequence). V gave up 4 bases and J gave up 6 bases; unmatched junction bases: 11. There are 16 residues in the CDR3. The CDR3 spells CASSSHSGSAGDTQYF. The CDR3 DNA sequence: TGTGCCAGCAGCTCCCATAGCGGGAGTGCCGGGGATACGCAGTATTTT.

About this clonotype itself: A much larger clone lies a single base off, so this may be a read error. The genes are TRBV6-2 or TRBV6-3 and TRBJ2-7, with TRBD1 as a possible D gene (6 bases). Between the trimmed V and J ends, which lost 2 bases and 3 bases, there was a span of 11 bases. The CDR3 has 14 residues. Germline assignment: CDR1 MNHEY and CDR2 SVGEGT. In DNA form, the CDR3 reads TGTGCCAGCAGTTACAGACAGGTCGGCTACGAGCAGTACTTC. Protein product: CASSYRQVGYEQYF.

This clonotype has a count of ten or more. The chain is built from TRBV24-1 and TRBJ2-2; D may be TRBD1 (6 bases). With 7 bases removed from V and 1 base from J, the gap between germline ends came to 6 bases. This CDR3 is built from 13 residues. Germline V lookup: CDR1 KGHDR, CDR2 SFDVKD. In DNA, the CDR3 is TGTGCCACCAGGACAGGGAACACCGGGGAGCTGTTTTTT. It codes for CATRTGNTGELFF.

This clonotype came up a few times. V gene TRBV5-5 combines with J gene TRBJ2-2; TRBD1 might be the D (6 bases). CDR3 length: 17 residues. V lost 4 bases and J lost 0, with 16 bases in between. The germline gives CDR1 SGHKS, CDR2 YYEKEE (reference sequence). CDR3 sequence (DNA): TGTGCCAGCAGCAATCCAACCGGGACACCGAACACCGGGGAGCTGTTTTTT. This gives the protein CASSNPTGTPNTGELFF.

With regard to this clonotype: A much larger clone is a single base away; this may be a read error. The chain couples TRBV5-3 to TRBJ1-5; 8 nucleotides line up with TRBD1. TRBV5-3 counts as an open reading frame of uncertain function. This CDR3 is built from 14 residues. CDR3 nucleotides: TGTGCCAGCAGCTTCGGACAGGGCAATCGGCCCCAGCATTTT. Residues: CASSFGQGNRPQHF.

This chain uses TRBV16 with TRBJ1-2, with unresolved D. There are 15 residues in the CDR3. Germline CDR1 and CDR2: KGHSY and FQNENV. V dropped 1 base and J dropped 7 bases, with 16 bases sitting between them. CDR3 coding DNA: TGTGCCAGCAGCCAATTTGAGGGAGAAGTCTGTGGCTACACCTTC. Translated: CASSQFEGEVCGYTF.